This T cell receptor beta chain was recorded in a study of cytomegalovirus exposure and HLA in healthy donors. Study results and limitations: Accurate predictions that matched the HLA-A and HLA-B alleles of most subjects were reportedly made from TCR beta sequences. A later analysis associated roughly 15,000 TCR beta sequences with HLA alleles at a 0.05 false discovery rate. In an earlier analysis, in fewer than 700 donors, most V segments appeared productive either ~90% or ~30% of the time. V- and J-gene trimming of TCR beta was linked (in a later analysis) to a missense DCLRE1C variant.

It was with 60 Vbeta and 13 Jbeta primers that the PCR ran. The assay was immunoSEQ multiplex PCR, and TCRdb's table has in-frame clones only and misses some. The sample carries approximately 130,000 clones, approximately 84% recorded once. The CDR3 totals 15 residues. Looked up from germline, CDR1 is SGHAT and CDR2 is FQNNGV. V was pared by 4 bases and J by 5 bases, with 6 bases of the junction left unmatched. The table lists this clone with a count of one. Its specificity is unknown. The sequence was collected from a woman in her forties in good health and CMV-seronegative. The sample comprised PBMCs. The chain links TRBV11-2 to TRBJ2-1; 9 positions match TRBD1. The CDR3 protein is CASSSSDRGDNEQFF. DNA for the CDR3: TGTGCCAGCAGCTCCTCGGACAGGGGCGACAATGAGCAGTTCTTC.